A selection of T cell receptor beta chains follows, all from one sample in a study of EBV T-cell therapy then PD-1 blockade in nasopharyngeal carcinoma. Assay: immunoSEQ multiplex PCR; the TCRdb copy retains only in-frame clones and omits some. The sample shows about 24,000 clones, nearly 85% of them seen only once. Their antigens are not known. Specimen: CD8+ T cells from blood, collected around day 60 from a patient whose treatment included autologous EBV-specific T cells and nivolumab. These receptors were obtained from a man aged 40-50 years with nasopharyngeal carcinoma. CDR3s include the opening cysteine and the closing phenylalanine or tryptophan. D genes are given only for firm matches. For some rows the clone size is stated as once, few or many, or as a class when expanded; others skip it.

>.|.|TRBV7-9|TRBJ1-4
CASSLNPDSGEKLFF
TGTGCCAGCAGCTTGAACCCGGACAGCGGGGAAAAACTGTTTTTT
>.|.|TRBV10-3|TRBJ2-7
CAISEGSAYEQYF
TGTGCCATCAGTGAGGGGTCAGCCTACGAGCAGTACTTC
>TRBD1|.|TRBV28|TRBJ1-1
CASTQGPGTEAFF
TGTGCCAGCACACAGGGGCCGGGCACTGAAGCTTTCTTT
>.|.|TRBV4-3|TRBJ2-3
CASSRLPQSSTDTQYF
TGCGCCAGCAGCCGCCTTCCGCAGTCTAGCACAGATACGCAGTATTTT
>TRBD1|large|TRBV5-6|TRBJ2-7
CASSPLQGAYEQYF
TGTGCCAGCAGCCCTCTCCAGGGGGCCTACGAGCAGTACTTC
>.|.|TRBV6-4|TRBJ2-1
CASSDSGGGGAYEQFF
TGTGCCAGCAGTGACTCAGGAGGAGGGGGGGCCTATGAGCAGTTCTTC
>TRBD1|.|TRBV10-3|TRBJ1-1
CAISEHKGAGSNTEAFF
TGTGCCATCAGTGAGCATAAGGGGGCCGGGTCGAACACTGAAGCTTTCTTT
>TRBD2|.|TRBV7-8|TRBJ2-1
CASSLAVSGRNNEQFF
TGTGCCAGCAGCTTAGCCGTCAGCGGGAGAAACAATGAGCAGTTCTTC
>TRBD1|.|TRBV13|TRBJ2-6
CASSPTRDRGSGANVLTF
TGTGCCAGCAGCCCCACTCGGGACAGGGGATCAGGGGCCAACGTCCTGACTTTC
>.|.|TRBV6-6|TRBJ1-2
CASSPTIEGANYGYTF
TGTGCCAGCAGCCCCACCATCGAGGGTGCTAACTATGGCTACACCTTC
>.|.|TRBV5-1|TRBJ2-7
CASSPWESAYEQYF
TGCGCCAGCAGCCCATGGGAAAGCGCCTACGAGCAGTACTTC
>TRBD2|.|TRBV11-3|TRBJ2-2
CASSPGTSVTGELFF
TGTGCCAGCAGCCCCGGGACTAGCGTTACCGGGGAGCTGTTTTTT
>.|.|TRBV6-4|TRBJ2-1
CASSDGLESYNEQFF
TGTGCCAGCAGTGACGGTCTGGAGTCCTACAATGAGCAGTTCTTC
>TRBD1|.|TRBV6-2/TRBV6-3|TRBJ2-7
CASSYSIRQGQYF
TGTGCCAGCAGTTACTCGATAAGACAGGGCCAGTACTTC
>.|.|TRBV6-2/TRBV6-3|TRBJ1-1
CASSYLITLTDTSAGEAFF
TGTGCCAGCAGTTACCTAATCACCCTCACTGACACTAGTGCCGGCGAAGCTTTCTTT
>.|.|TRBV7-9|TRBJ2-7
CASSLASKHEQYF
TGTGCCAGCAGCTTAGCATCAAAACACGAGCAGTACTTC
>TRBD1|.|TRBV6-5|TRBJ1-5
CASSPGTETQPQHF
TGTGCCAGCAGTCCGGGGACAGAGACTCAGCCCCAGCATTTT
>.|once|TRBV28|TRBJ1-2
CASTPLEVTGPGDGYTF
TGTGCCAGCACTCCCTTAGAAGTAACAGGCCCCGGGGATGGCTACACCTTC
>.|.|TRBV5-1|TRBJ1-2
CASSLEGGGRGYTF
TGCGCCAGCAGCTTGGAGGGGGGGGGACGTGGCTACACCTTC
>.|.|TRBV2|TRBJ2-5
CASSEGYYRGRETQYF
TGTGCCAGCAGTGAAGGTTACTACCGTGGGAGGGAGACCCAGTACTTC
>TRBD1|medium-sized|TRBV30|TRBJ2-7
CAWVTGDRYEQYF
TGTGCCTGGGTTACAGGGGATCGCTACGAGCAGTACTTC
>.|.|TRBV18|TRBJ2-1
CASSPTGDLYNEQFF
TGTGCCAGCTCACCCACGGGAGACTTATACAATGAGCAGTTCTTC
>.|.|TRBV7-9|TRBJ1-5
CASSTWTDNQPQHF
TGTGCCAGCAGCACTTGGACGGATAATCAGCCCCAGCATTTT
>.|.|TRBV7-9|TRBJ2-1
CASRISGSSYNEQFF
TGTGCCAGCAGGATTAGCGGAAGCTCCTACAATGAGCAGTTCTTC
>.|few|TRBV6-2/TRBV6-3|TRBJ2-3
CASSKAEATDTQYF
TGTGCCAGCAGTAAAGCGGAAGCCACAGATACGCAGTATTTT
>.|.|TRBV12-1|TRBJ2-1
CASSCSYNEQFF
TGTGCCAGCAGCTGCTCCTACAATGAGCAGTTCTTC
>TRBD2|.|TRBV6-4|TRBJ2-2
CASGLAGDTGELFF
TGTGCCAGCGGACTAGCGGGGGACACCGGGGAGCTGTTTTTT
>.|.|TRBV15|TRBJ2-5
CATRGNSETQYF
TGTGCCACCAGGGGGAACTCAGAGACCCAGTACTTC
>.|once|TRBV9|TRBJ1-5
CASSVGPSQRQPQHF
TGTGCCAGCAGCGTAGGTCCATCGCAGCGGCAGCCCCAGCATTTT
>TRBD1|.|TRBV7-9|TRBJ1-5
CASSLAPTGENQPQHF
TGTGCCAGCAGCTTAGCTCCGACAGGGGAGAATCAGCCCCAGCATTTT
>TRBD1|.|TRBV4-2|TRBJ1-1
CASSHGQGTHTEAFF
TGTGCCAGCAGCCATGGACAGGGGACCCACACTGAAGCTTTCTTT
>.|.|TRBV3-1/TRBV3-2|TRBJ1-4
CASSWGGNEKLFF
TGTGCCAGCAGCTGGGGGGGGAATGAAAAACTGTTTTTT
>TRBD1|.|TRBV7-9|TRBJ1-2
CASTPGTVYGYTF
TGTGCCAGCACCCCCGGGACAGTCTATGGCTACACCTTC
>TRBD2|many|TRBV4-2|TRBJ2-1
CASSQGTSGESSYNEQFF
TGTGCCAGCAGCCAAGGGACTAGCGGGGAGAGCTCCTACAATGAGCAGTTCTTC
>.|.|TRBV4-1|TRBJ2-2
CASSRESLDFRDGELFF
TGCGCCAGCAGCCGAGAGAGCCTAGACTTTAGGGACGGGGAGCTGTTTTTT
>.|.|TRBV29-1|TRBJ1-3
CSVAPDHSGNTIYF
TGCAGCGTAGCGCCGGACCACTCTGGAAACACCATATATTTT
>TRBD1|.|TRBV5-5|TRBJ1-2
CASSDRGPGGYGYTF
TGTGCCAGCAGCGACAGGGGGCCGGGGGGCTATGGCTACACCTTC
>.|once|TRBV9|TRBJ2-1
CASSVAGKQFF
TGTGCCAGCAGCGTAGCGGGGAAGCAGTTCTTC
>.|.|TRBV12-3/TRBV12-4|TRBJ1-4
CASSFLGNEKLFF
TGTGCCAGCAGTTTCTTGGGGAATGAAAAACTGTTTTTT
>.|.|TRBV9|TRBJ1-1
CASSAGGPGGTEAFF
TGTGCCAGCAGCGCGGGGGGACCCGGAGGCACTGAAGCTTTCTTT
>.|few|TRBV27|TRBJ2-1
CASSPGLGQFGNEQFF
TGTGCCAGCAGTCCGGGACTGGGGCAGTTTGGGAATGAGCAGTTCTTC
>TRBD2|.|TRBV9|TRBJ2-1
CASTELAGSSNEQFF
TGTGCCAGCACCGAACTAGCGGGGTCCTCCAATGAGCAGTTCTTC
>TRBD1|.|TRBV19|TRBJ2-5
CASSIWTGEETQYF
TGTGCCAGTAGTATTTGGACAGGGGAAGAGACCCAGTACTTC
>.|.|TRBV4-1|TRBJ2-1
CASSPSWYEQFF
TGCGCCAGCAGCCCTAGTTGGTATGAGCAGTTCTTC
>TRBD2|.|TRBV2|TRBJ2-7
CASSIGPGGYEQYF
TGTGCCAGCTCCATAGGGCCGGGAGGCTACGAGCAGTACTTC
>TRBD1|once|TRBV6-4|TRBJ2-1
CASATQGDHNEQFF
TGTGCCAGCGCCACACAGGGGGACCACAATGAGCAGTTCTTC
>.|.|TRBV6-6|TRBJ1-4
CASSQGHDNEKLFF
TGTGCCAGCAGTCAAGGGCATGATAATGAAAAACTGTTTTTT
>TRBD1|.|TRBV9|TRBJ2-7
CASSVGQGAYEQYF
TGTGCCAGCAGCGTCGGGCAGGGGGCCTACGAGCAGTACTTC
>TRBD1|.|TRBV6-1|TRBJ1-2
CASSESSDRGFSGYTF
TGTGCCAGCAGTGAAAGCTCCGACAGGGGTTTTTCTGGCTACACCTTC
>.|.|TRBV27|TRBJ2-5
CASSPTGWETQYF
TGTGCCAGCAGCCCCACCGGGTGGGAGACCCAGTACTTC
>.|.|TRBV5-1|TRBJ1-1
CASSLEGRGNTEAFF
TGCGCCAGCAGCTTGGAGGGCAGGGGGAACACTGAAGCTTTCTTT
>TRBD2|.|TRBV2|TRBJ2-2
CARTAGGYANTGELFF
TGTGCCAGGACGGCGGGGGGGTACGCGAACACCGGGGAGCTGTTTTTT